This TCR beta chain was recorded in a study of blood T cell repertoires in COVID-19. In the original workflow: Estimates of nucleated cell counts were drawn from the amplification of reference gene primers. Method: immunoSEQ multiplex PCR; TCRdb's copy keeps in-frame clones and lacks some. V and J calls and clone size are as listed in that table; D and trimming were resolved from the DNA. The sample has 120,000 to 150,000 clones, about four fifths seen once. In terms of age and location, participants ranged from roughly 18 to 89 years and lived in about 25 US areas. This clone was seen a handful of times. This clonotype was sampled from a woman aged 18-29 years who had been exposed to COVID-19. Sequenced input: PBMCs or T cells enriched from blood (not recorded which).

The CDR3 sequence is CASSPRGRVEKLFF. In DNA, the CDR3 is TGTGCCAGCAGCCCTAGGGGGCGAGTCGAAAAACTGTTTTTT. The rearrangement uses TRBV5-4 and TRBJ1-4; 7 bases agree with TRBD1. V trimming: 4 bases; J trimming: 8 bases; junction bases outside the gene matches: 8. Germline V lookup: CDR1 SGHNT, CDR2 YYREEE (reference sequence). The CDR3 has 14 amino acids.